This T cell receptor (beta chain) was captured by sequencing in a study of PD-L1 blockade in urothelial cancer. In the study overall: Every 3 weeks, patients received intravenous atezolizumab 1,200 mg, beginning 2014. About nine tenths of the roughly 30 patients were men whose urothelial cancer was bladder-origin. Analyses were performed on blood at 3 weeks after treatment start (the second dose) and at 6 weeks.

A spike-in of synthetic TCR analog templates was added to each PCR. Here immunoSEQ multiplex PCR was the method, and the copy in TCRdb shows in-frame clones only, minus some. This table has about 51,000 clones, approximately 83% appearing once. In germline, CDR1 is ENHRY, CDR2 SYGVKD. Trimming pared 0 bases from V and 3 bases from J, leaving 13 bases between. The CDR3 spans 16 residues. The receptor's source is a man between 60 and 75 years old with urothelial cancer. V is TRBV10-3 and J is TRBJ2-3, with D possibly matching TRBD1 (6 bases). Sequenced here: PBMCs, sampled around atezolizumab (anti-PD-L1) treatment. The CDR3 is CAISESPTGWTDTQYF. Here the CDR3 DNA reads TGTGCCATCAGTGAGTCTCCGACAGGATGGACAGATACGCAGTATTTT.